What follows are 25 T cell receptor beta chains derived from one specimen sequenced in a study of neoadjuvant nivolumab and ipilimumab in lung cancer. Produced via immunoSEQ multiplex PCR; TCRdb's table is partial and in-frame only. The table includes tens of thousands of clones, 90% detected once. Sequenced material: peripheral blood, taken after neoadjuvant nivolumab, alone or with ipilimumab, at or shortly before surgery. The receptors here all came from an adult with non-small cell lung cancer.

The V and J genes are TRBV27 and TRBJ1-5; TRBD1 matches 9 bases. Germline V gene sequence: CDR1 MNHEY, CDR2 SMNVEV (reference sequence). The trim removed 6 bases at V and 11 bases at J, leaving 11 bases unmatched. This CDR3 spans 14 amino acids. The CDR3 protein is CASRDRGPRGAQHF. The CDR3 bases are TGTGCCAGCAGGGACAGGGGCCCTCGGGGGGCCCAGCATTTT.

In nucleotides, the CDR3 is TGTGCCAGCAGGAGGGGGGCGAACACCGGGGAGCTGTTTTTT. This encodes CASRRGANTGELFF. The chain links TRBV5-4 to TRBJ2-2, with D possibly being TRBD1 or TRBD2 (6 bases each). V was cut by 5 bases and J by 0 bases, with 8 bases left in between. The CDR3 extends over 14 amino acids. Germline V gene lookup returns CDR1 SGHNT and CDR2 YYREEE (reference sequence). Full variable domain (outside the CDR3, taken from reference TRBV5-4 and TRBJ2-2): ETGVTQSPTHLIKTRGQQVTLRCSSQSGHNTVSWYQQALGQGPQFIFQYYREEENGRGNFPPRFSGLQFPNYSSELNVNALELDDSALYLCASRRGANTGELFFGEGSRLTVL.

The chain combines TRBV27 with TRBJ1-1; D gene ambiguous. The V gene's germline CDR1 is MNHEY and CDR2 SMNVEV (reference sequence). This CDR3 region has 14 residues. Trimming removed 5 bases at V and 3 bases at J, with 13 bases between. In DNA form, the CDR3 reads TGTGCCAGCAGTCGAACCGGGTCATACACTGAAGCTTTCTTT. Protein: CASSRTGSYTEAFF.

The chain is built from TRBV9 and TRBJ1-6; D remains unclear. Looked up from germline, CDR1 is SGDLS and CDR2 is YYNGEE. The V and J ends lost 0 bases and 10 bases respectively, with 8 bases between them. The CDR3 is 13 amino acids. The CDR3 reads CASSVEGRSPLHF. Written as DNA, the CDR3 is TGTGCCAGCAGCGTAGAGGGAAGGTCACCCCTCCACTTT.

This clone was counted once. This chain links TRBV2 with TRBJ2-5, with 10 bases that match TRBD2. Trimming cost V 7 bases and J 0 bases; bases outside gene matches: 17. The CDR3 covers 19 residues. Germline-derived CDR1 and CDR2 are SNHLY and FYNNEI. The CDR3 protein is CASTPSWASGGSYQETQYF. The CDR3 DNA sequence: TGTGCCAGCACCCCAAGCTGGGCTAGCGGGGGATCGTACCAAGAGACCCAGTACTTC.

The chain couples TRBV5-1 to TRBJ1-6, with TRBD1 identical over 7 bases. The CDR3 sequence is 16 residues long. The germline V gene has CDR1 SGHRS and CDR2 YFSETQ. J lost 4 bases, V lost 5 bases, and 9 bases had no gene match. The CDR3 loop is CASSSGRGIYNSPLHF. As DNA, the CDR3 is TGCGCCAGCAGTTCGGGCAGGGGGATTTATAATTCACCCCTCCACTTT. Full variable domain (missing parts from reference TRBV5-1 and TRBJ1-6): KAGVTQTPRYLIKTRGQQVTLSCSPISGHRSVSWYQQTPGQGLQFLFEYFSETQRNKGNFPGRFSGRQFSNSRSEMNVSTLELGDSALYLCASSSGRGIYNSPLHFGNGTRLTVT.

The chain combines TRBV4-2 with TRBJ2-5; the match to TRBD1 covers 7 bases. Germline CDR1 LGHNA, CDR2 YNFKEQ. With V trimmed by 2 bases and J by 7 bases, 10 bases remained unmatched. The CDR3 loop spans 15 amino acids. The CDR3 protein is CASSQTGTAAATQYF. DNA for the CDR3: TGTGCCAGCAGCCAAACCGGGACAGCCGCAGCGACCCAGTACTTC.

The CDR3 nucleotides read TGTGCCAGCAGTTTCGGCAGGGAGGGAGAGCAGTACTTC. This gives the protein CASSFGREGEQYF. The V call is TRBV27, the J call TRBJ2-7; 7 nucleotides agree with TRBD2. V shed 3 bases and J 7 bases; nucleotides not matched to a gene: 6. This CDR3 contains 13 residues. Germline CDR1 reads MNHEY; CDR2 reads SMNVEV (reference sequence).

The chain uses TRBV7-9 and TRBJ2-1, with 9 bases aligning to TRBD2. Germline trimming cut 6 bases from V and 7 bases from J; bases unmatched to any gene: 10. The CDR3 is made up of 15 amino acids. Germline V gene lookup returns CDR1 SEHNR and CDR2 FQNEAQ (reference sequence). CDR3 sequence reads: CASREGGGARNEQFF. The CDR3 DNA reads TGTGCCAGCAGAGAAGGCGGGGGGGCTCGGAATGAGCAGTTCTTC.

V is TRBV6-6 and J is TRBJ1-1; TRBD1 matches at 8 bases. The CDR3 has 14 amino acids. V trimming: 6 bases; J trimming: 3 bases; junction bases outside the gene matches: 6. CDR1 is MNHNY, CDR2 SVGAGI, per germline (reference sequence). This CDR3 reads CASSQTGADTEAFF. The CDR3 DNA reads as TGTGCCAGCAGCCAGACAGGGGCTGACACTGAAGCTTTCTTT.

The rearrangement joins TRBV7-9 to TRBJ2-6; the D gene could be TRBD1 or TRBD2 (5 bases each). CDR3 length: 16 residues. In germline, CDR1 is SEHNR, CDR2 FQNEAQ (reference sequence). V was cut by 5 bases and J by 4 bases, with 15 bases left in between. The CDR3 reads CASSPPRAGGANVLTF. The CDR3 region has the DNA TGTGCCAGCAGCCCGCCGAGGGCAGGGGGGGCCAACGTCCTGACTTTC. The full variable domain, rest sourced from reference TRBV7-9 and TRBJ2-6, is DTGVSQNPRHKITKRGQNVTFRCDPISEHNRLYWYRQTLGQGPEFLTYFQNEAQLEKSRLLSDRFSAERPKGSFSTLEIQRTEQGDSAMYLCASSPPRAGGANVLTFGAGSRLTVL.

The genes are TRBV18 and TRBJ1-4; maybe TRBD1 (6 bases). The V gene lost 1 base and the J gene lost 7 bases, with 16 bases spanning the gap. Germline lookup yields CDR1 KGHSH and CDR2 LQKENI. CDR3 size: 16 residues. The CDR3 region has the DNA TGTGCCAGCTCACCACTTACCCAGGGGTTGGGTGAAAAACTGTTTTTT. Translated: CASSPLTQGLGEKLFF.

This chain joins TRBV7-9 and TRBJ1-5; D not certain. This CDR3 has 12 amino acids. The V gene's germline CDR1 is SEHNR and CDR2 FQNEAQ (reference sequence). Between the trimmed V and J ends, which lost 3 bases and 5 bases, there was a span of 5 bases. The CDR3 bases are TGTGCCAGCAGCTTGGAGCATCAGCCCCAGCATTTT. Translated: CASSLEHQPQHF.

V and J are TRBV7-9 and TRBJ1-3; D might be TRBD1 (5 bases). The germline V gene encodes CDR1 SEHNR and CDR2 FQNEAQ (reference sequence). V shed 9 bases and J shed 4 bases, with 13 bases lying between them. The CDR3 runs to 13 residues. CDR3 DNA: TGTGCCAGTCAGAGGGGCGCGGGAAACACCATATATTTT. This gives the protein CASQRGAGNTIYF. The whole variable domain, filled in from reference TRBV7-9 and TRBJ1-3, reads DTGVSQNPRHKITKRGQNVTFRCDPISEHNRLYWYRQTLGQGPEFLTYFQNEAQLEKSRLLSDRFSAERPKGSFSTLEIQRTEQGDSAMYLCASQRGAGNTIYFGEGSWLTVV.

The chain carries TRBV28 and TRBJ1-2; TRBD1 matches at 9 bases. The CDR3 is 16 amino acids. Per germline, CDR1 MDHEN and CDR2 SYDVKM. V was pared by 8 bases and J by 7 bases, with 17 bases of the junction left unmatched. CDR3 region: CASSSLGTGLGAGYTF. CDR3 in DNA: TGTGCCAGCTCCTCCCTCGGGACAGGGTTGGGGGCTGGCTACACCTTC.

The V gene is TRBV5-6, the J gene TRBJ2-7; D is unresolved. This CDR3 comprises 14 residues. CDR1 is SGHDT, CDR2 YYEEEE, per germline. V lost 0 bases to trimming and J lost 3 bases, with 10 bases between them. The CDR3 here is CASSLGARHYEQYF. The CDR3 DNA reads TGTGCCAGCAGCTTGGGGGCGAGGCACTACGAGCAGTACTTC.

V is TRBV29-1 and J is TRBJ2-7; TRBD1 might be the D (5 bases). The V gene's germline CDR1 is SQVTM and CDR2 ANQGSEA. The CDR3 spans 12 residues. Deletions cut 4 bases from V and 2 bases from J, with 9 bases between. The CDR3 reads CSVGQGAYEQYF. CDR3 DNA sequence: TGCAGCGTTGGTCAGGGCGCCTACGAGCAGTACTTC.

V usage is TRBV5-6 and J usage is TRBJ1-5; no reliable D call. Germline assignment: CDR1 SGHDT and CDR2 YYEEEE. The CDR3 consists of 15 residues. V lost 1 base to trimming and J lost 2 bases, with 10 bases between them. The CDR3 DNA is TGTGCCAGCAGCTTGTACGGGTACGGCAATCAGCCCCAGCATTTT. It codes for CASSLYGYGNQPQHF.

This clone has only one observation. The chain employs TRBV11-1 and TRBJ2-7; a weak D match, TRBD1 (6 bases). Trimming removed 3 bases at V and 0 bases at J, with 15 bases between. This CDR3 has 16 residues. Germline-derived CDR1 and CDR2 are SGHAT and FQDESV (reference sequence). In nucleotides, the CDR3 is TGTGCCAGCAGCTTGGGAGTCGGACAGCCCTCCTACGAGCAGTACTTC. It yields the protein CASSLGVGQPSYEQYF.

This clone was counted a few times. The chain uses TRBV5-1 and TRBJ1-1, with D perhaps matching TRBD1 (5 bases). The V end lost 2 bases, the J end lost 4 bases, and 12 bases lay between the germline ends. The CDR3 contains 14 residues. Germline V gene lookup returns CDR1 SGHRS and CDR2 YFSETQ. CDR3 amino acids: CASSFQEGRTEAFF. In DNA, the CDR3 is TGCGCCAGCAGCTTCCAGGAGGGACGCACTGAAGCTTTCTTT.

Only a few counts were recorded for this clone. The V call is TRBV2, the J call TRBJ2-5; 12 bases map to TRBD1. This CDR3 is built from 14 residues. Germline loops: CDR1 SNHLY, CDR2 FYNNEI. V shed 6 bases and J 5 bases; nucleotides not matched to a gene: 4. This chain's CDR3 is CASRGQGAVETQYF. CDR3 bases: TGTGCCAGCAGGGGACAGGGGGCTGTCGAGACCCAGTACTTC. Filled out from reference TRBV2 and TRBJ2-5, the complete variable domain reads EPEVTQTPSHQVTQMGQEVILRCVPISNHLYFYWYRQILGQKVEFLVSFYNNEISEKSEIFDDQFSVERPDGSNFTLKIRSTKLEDSAMYFCASRGQGAVETQYFGPGTRLLVL.

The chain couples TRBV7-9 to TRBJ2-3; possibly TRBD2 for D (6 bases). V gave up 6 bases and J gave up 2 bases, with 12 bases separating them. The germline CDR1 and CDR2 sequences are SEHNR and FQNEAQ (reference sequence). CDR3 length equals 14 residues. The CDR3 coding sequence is TGTGCCAGCAGGTTGGGGGGTAACACAGATACGCAGTATTTT. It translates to CASRLGGNTDTQYF.

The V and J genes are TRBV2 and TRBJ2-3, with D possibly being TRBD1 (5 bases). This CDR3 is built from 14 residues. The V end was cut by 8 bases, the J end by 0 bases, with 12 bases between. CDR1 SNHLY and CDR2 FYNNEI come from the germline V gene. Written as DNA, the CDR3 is TGTGCCAGCGAAGGGGCTACCAGCACAGATACGCAGTATTTT. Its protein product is CASEGATSTDTQYF.

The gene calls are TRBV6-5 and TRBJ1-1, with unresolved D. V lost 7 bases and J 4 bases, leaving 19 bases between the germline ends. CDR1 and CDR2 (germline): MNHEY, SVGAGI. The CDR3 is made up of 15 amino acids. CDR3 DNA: TGTGCCAGCACCCGTGAGGGTTTTAGCGGCACTGAAGCTTTCTTT. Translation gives CASTREGFSGTEAFF.

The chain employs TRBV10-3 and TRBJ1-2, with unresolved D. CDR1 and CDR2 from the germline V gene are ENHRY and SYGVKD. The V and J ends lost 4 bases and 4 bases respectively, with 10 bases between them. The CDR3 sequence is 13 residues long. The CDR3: CAISGEWGYGYTF. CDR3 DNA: TGTGCCATCAGTGGCGAATGGGGCTATGGCTACACCTTC.